This T cell receptor (beta chain) was captured in a study of patients and donors after allogeneic stem cell transplantation. Via MiXCR, TCRdb re-called the RT-PCR reads, giving one row per CDR3 protein. The data contain 80,000 to 90,000 distinct CDR3 sequences, about 48% of them singletons. Trimming pared 4 bases from V and 1 base from J, leaving 11 bases between. Looked up from germline, CDR1 is SGHRS and CDR2 is YFSETQ. The CDR3 is made up of 14 amino acids. The receptor was derived from a human donor who was either an allogeneic HSCT recipient or a stem cell or donor lymphocyte infusion donor (not recorded which). It is not recorded whose cells these are; they may come from a transplant donor. The specimen sequenced was blood, either unsorted or a sorted T cell fraction (not recorded which). This sequence joins TRBV5-1 and TRBJ1-2, with unresolved D. CDR3 nucleotide sequence: TGCGCCAGCAGCCCAGTGGCCCTTAACTATGGCTACACCTTC. Its protein product is CASSPVALNYGYTF.